These 27 T cell receptor beta chains came from one sample sequenced in a study of cytomegalovirus exposure and HLA in healthy donors. Use of 60 Vbeta and 13 Jbeta primers characterized the PCR. The protocol was immunoSEQ multiplex PCR, while the TCRdb copy is restricted to in-frame clones and leaves out a portion. The sample yields about 160,000 clones, roughly 76% seen once. Sample: PBMCs. These receptors were taken from a woman between 45 and 65 years old in good health and CMV-seronegative.

The chain has TRBV11-2 and TRBJ2-1; TRBD2 is a possible D gene (5 bases). The V end lost 3 bases, the J end lost 0 bases, and 9 bases lay between the germline ends. The CDR3 sequence is 15 residues long. Germline V gene sequence: CDR1 SGHAT, CDR2 FQNNGV. The CDR3 spells CASSFTGSSYNEQFF. The CDR3 bases are TGTGCCAGCAGCTTCACGGGGAGCTCCTACAATGAGCAGTTCTTC. Combining the CDR3 with reference TRBV11-2 and TRBJ2-1 gives the whole variable domain EAGVAQSPRYKIIEKRQSVAFWCNPISGHATLYWYQQILGQGPKLLIQFQNNGVVDDSQLPKDRFSAERLKGVDSTLKIQPAKLEDSAVYLCASSFTGSSYNEQFFGPGTRLTVL.

The J gene is TRBJ1-5, the V gene TRBV29-1; 10 bases map to TRBD1. Germline V gene data show CDR1 as SQVTM and CDR2 as ANQGSEA. J was trimmed by 5 bases and V by 6 bases; bases with no gene match: 4. CDR3 length: 13 amino acids. The CDR3 DNA follows: TGCAGCGTAGGACAGGGGGATTATCAGCCCCAGCATTTT. Translation gives CSVGQGDYQPQHF.

The gene calls are TRBV19 and TRBJ2-1; 8 bases line up with TRBD2. The J segment lost 4 bases and the V segment lost 3 bases, leaving 14 bases of the junction unmatched. Germline V lookup: CDR1 LNHDA, CDR2 SQIVND (reference sequence). The CDR3 is 18 residues long. CDR3 sequence (DNA): TGTGCCAGTAGTATCCACACTAAAACTAGCGGAGAGTACAATGAGCAGTTCTTC. Its protein product is CASSIHTKTSGEYNEQFF.

V usage is TRBV11-2 and J usage is TRBJ2-3, with 7 bases identical to TRBD1. This CDR3 is built from 14 residues. Germline-derived CDR1 and CDR2 are SGHAT and FQNNGV. V trimming: 4 bases; J trimming: 2 bases; junction bases outside the gene matches: 3. Here the CDR3 reads CASSSGQLTDTQYF. CDR3 DNA: TGTGCCAGCAGCTCGGGACAGCTCACAGATACGCAGTATTTT.

V and J are TRBV30 and TRBJ2-1; 8 bases are a match to TRBD2. V shed 0 bases and J 12 bases; nucleotides not matched to a gene: 19. This CDR3 contains 17 residues. Germline V gene sequence: CDR1 GTSNPN, CDR2 SVGIG (reference sequence). The DNA for the CDR3 is TGTGCCTGGAGTGTACAAACCCGTGGACTAGCTCCCGACGGGCAGTTCTTC. Protein sequence: CAWSVQTRGLAPDGQFF.

This clone was observed a few times. In DNA form, the CDR3 reads TGTGCCAGCTCACCAACTAGCGGGACCTCCTACAATGAGCAGTTCTTC. Translated: CASSPTSGTSYNEQFF. This chain connects TRBV18 to TRBJ2-1; 10 nucleotides line up with TRBD2. V dropped 2 bases and J dropped 0; count of bases not matched to a gene: 1. Germline V lookup: CDR1 KGHSH, CDR2 LQKENI. The length of the CDR3 is 16 residues.

A note on this clone: One end of the junction fails to match germline, which may point to a read error. The rearrangement joins TRBV7-9 to TRBJ2-7; 8 nucleotides agree with TRBD1. Germline CDR1 reads SEHNR; CDR2 reads FQNEAQ (reference sequence). This CDR3 has 15 residues. The CDR3 DNA is TGTTCCAGCAGCAAAGACAGGGGTTTCACCTACGAGCAGTACTTC. Translating it yields CSSSKDRGFTYEQYF.

J is TRBJ1-2 and V is TRBV19; maybe TRBD1 (5 bases). This CDR3 is 13 amino acids long. CDR1 and CDR2 (germline): LNHDA, SQIVND (reference sequence). V dropped 2 bases and J dropped 11 bases, with 15 bases sitting between them. This CDR3 reads CASSIITGLQYTF. The CDR3, as DNA: TGTGCCAGTAGTATAATAACGGGACTCCAGTACACCTTC.

The chain uses TRBV29-1 and TRBJ1-3, with TRBD1 matching 10 bases. This CDR3 comprises 15 residues. Germline assignment: CDR1 SQVTM and CDR2 ANQGSEA. J was trimmed by 3 bases and V by 5 bases; bases with no gene match: 7. CDR3 DNA: TGCAGCGTTTCCCAGGGACAGGGGATTGGAAACACCATATATTTT. Protein product: CSVSQGQGIGNTIYF.

The chain recombines TRBV9 with TRBJ2-2; 10 nucleotides line up with TRBD2. Unmatched junction bases numbered 7, after V lost 2 bases and J lost 3 bases. The CDR3 sequence is 17 residues long. The germline V gene encodes CDR1 SGDLS and CDR2 YYNGEE. The CDR3 loop is CASSVPAGGPDTGELFF. The CDR3 DNA is TGTGCCAGCAGCGTGCCAGCGGGAGGGCCGGACACCGGGGAGCTGTTTTTT.

The CDR3 is CASSAAGGYGQPQHF. CDR3 DNA sequence: TGTGCCAGTAGCGCTGCAGGGGGCTATGGTCAGCCCCAGCATTTT. This chain uses TRBV19 with TRBJ1-5; 8 nucleotides agree with TRBD1. The V and J ends lost 6 bases and 6 bases, in that order; junction bases with no gene match: 10. The CDR3 consists of 15 residues. Looked up from germline, CDR1 is LNHDA and CDR2 is SQIVND (reference sequence).

This clone was found a few times. J is TRBJ2-7 and V is TRBV19; tentatively, D is TRBD1 (5 bases). Germline V lookup: CDR1 LNHDA, CDR2 SQIVND (reference sequence). CDR3 length: 15 residues. Trimming took off 5 bases at V and 2 bases at J, with 16 bases between the two ends. CDR3 sequence: CASSVLGAATYEQYF. CDR3 in DNA: TGTGCCAGTAGTGTCCTAGGGGCCGCGACCTACGAGCAGTACTTC.

The chain is built from TRBV6-1 and TRBJ1-1; 7 bases are shared with TRBD1. Germline V gene data show CDR1 as MNHNS and CDR2 as SASEGT. V trimming: 5 bases; J trimming: 1 base; junction bases outside the gene matches: 7. The CDR3 is 15 amino acids. CDR3 coding DNA: TGTGCCAGCAGTCTGGGACAGCCCCCGAACACTGAAGCTTTCTTT. Amino acid sequence: CASSLGQPPNTEAFF.

This sequence joins TRBV9 and TRBJ2-1; 9 positions agree with TRBD2. The CDR3 sequence is 15 residues long. The germline CDR1 and CDR2 sequences are SGDLS and YYNGEE. The J segment lost 9 bases and the V segment lost 0 bases, leaving 7 bases of the junction unmatched. The CDR3 loop reads CASSVEGGRAVEQFF. The CDR3 DNA follows: TGTGCCAGCAGCGTAGAAGGCGGGAGGGCCGTTGAGCAGTTCTTC.

The J gene is TRBJ2-1, the V gene TRBV20-1, with D uncertain. Germline values: CDR1 DFQATT, CDR2 SNEGSKA (reference sequence). This CDR3 region has 10 residues. With 1 base removed from V and 9 bases from J, the gap between germline ends came to 4 bases. The CDR3 DNA reads TGCAGTGCTAGAGTCGGTGAGCAGTTCTTC. Translated: CSARVGEQFF.

The V gene is TRBV14, the J gene TRBJ1-1; 7 bases fit TRBD1. Germline lookup yields CDR1 SGHDN and CDR2 FVKESK. This CDR3 has 13 amino acids. V trimming: 4 bases; J trimming: 4 bases; junction bases outside the gene matches: 3. The DNA of the CDR3 is TGTGCCAGCAGCCCAGGGACAGCCACTGAAGCTTTCTTT. Translation gives CASSPGTATEAFF.

With regard to this clone: This sample includes further DNA sequences coding for the same CDR3. The chain uses TRBV19 and TRBJ1-1; tentative D call: TRBD1 (6 bases). The CDR3 contains 12 residues. V lost 0 bases to trimming and J lost 8 bases, with 7 bases between them. Germline lookup yields CDR1 LNHDA and CDR2 SQIVND (reference sequence). CDR3 loop: CASSIDRGEAFF. CDR3 coding DNA: TGTGCCAGTAGTATAGACAGGGGCGAAGCTTTCTTT.

The CDR3 is CARVPNHAGGLNEQFF. The CDR3, as DNA: TGTGCCAGAGTCCCTAACCATGCAGGGGGCTTGAATGAGCAGTTCTTC. The chain joins TRBV19 to TRBJ2-1, with TRBD1 identical over 8 bases. V trimming: 9 bases; J trimming: 7 bases; junction bases outside the gene matches: 17. Germline V gene data show CDR1 as LNHDA and CDR2 as SQIVND (reference sequence). The CDR3 is 16 residues long.

This chain's CDR3 is CASSFSSRGGEKLFF. Here the CDR3 DNA reads TGTGCCAGCAGCTTTAGTTCTCGGGGAGGTGAAAAACTGTTTTTT. The chain recombines TRBV11-2 with TRBJ1-4; D remains unclear. The V and J ends lost 3 bases and 7 bases respectively, with 15 bases between them. Germline loops: CDR1 SGHAT, CDR2 FQNNGV. This CDR3 is 15 amino acids long.

This clone was observed a handful of times. The V gene is TRBV7-2, the J gene TRBJ2-5, with 8 nucleotides matching TRBD1. The junction had 11 bases not matched to a gene; V was cut back by 5 bases and J by 6 bases. The CDR3 has 15 amino acids. CDR1 is SGHTA, CDR2 FQGNSA, per germline. The CDR3 loop is CASSVGQVAGQTQYF. DNA for the CDR3: TGTGCCAGCAGCGTGGGACAGGTTGCCGGACAGACCCAGTACTTC.

This rearrangement joins TRBV19 to TRBJ2-2; no clear D. V dropped 5 bases and J dropped 5 bases, with 18 bases sitting between them. The CDR3 sequence is 16 residues long. Germline assignment: CDR1 LNHDA and CDR2 SQIVND (reference sequence). The CDR3 bases are TGTGCCAGTAGTCCCGACTTGAATAGTTTGACCGGGGAGCTGTTTTTT. Its protein product is CASSPDLNSLTGELFF.

This clone was seen more than once but under ten times. The V call is TRBV4-2, the J call TRBJ2-4; TRBD2 is a possible D gene (5 bases). Trimming pared 0 bases from V and 6 bases from J, leaving 12 bases between. Germline loops: CDR1 LGHNA, CDR2 YNFKEQ. The CDR3 loop spans 15 amino acids. CDR3 DNA: TGTGCCAGCAGCCAAGATTCTAGCTCGGGAAACATTCAGTACTTC. As protein: CASSQDSSSGNIQYF.

This clone was picked up one time. This chain uses TRBV5-1 with TRBJ1-1; the D is unclear. Germline lookup yields CDR1 SGHRS and CDR2 YFSETQ. The V and J ends lost 1 base and 6 bases respectively, with 16 bases between them. The CDR3 is made up of 15 amino acids. CDR3 nucleotide sequence: TGCGCCAGCAGCTTGTTGGAGCCCTCGAAGGCTGAAGCTTTCTTT. Translation gives CASSLLEPSKAEAFF. Supplemented by reference TRBV5-1 and TRBJ1-1, the full variable domain reads KAGVTQTPRYLIKTRGQQVTLSCSPISGHRSVSWYQQTPGQGLQFLFEYFSETQRNKGNFPGRFSGRQFSNSRSEMNVSTLELGDSALYLCASSLLEPSKAEAFFGQGTRLTVV.

This clone was found a few times. The chain recombines TRBV6-5 with TRBJ1-2; 8 bases line up with TRBD1. The CDR3 consists of 14 residues. Per germline, CDR1 MNHEY and CDR2 SVGAGI. V was pared by 6 bases and J by 8 bases, with 11 bases of the junction left unmatched. Written as DNA, the CDR3 is TGTGCCAGCAGCCGAGATTATGACAGGGGCGGCTACACCTTC. Amino acid sequence: CASSRDYDRGGYTF.

This clone has more than one count but fewer than ten. The rearrangement joins TRBV6-5 to TRBJ2-2; 7 positions agree with TRBD1. CDR1 and CDR2 from the germline V gene are MNHEY and SVGAGI. This CDR3 has 14 amino acids. V dropped 6 bases and J dropped 2; count of bases not matched to a gene: 3. CDR3 amino acids: CASRQGGNTGELFF. As DNA, the CDR3 is TGTGCCAGCAGGCAAGGGGGCAACACCGGGGAGCTGTTTTTT.

The V call is TRBV11-2, the J call TRBJ1-4; D possibly corresponds to TRBD1 (6 bases). The CDR3 totals 15 residues. Germline lookup yields CDR1 SGHAT and CDR2 FQNNGV. V lost 1 base and J 7 bases, leaving 13 bases between the germline ends. The CDR3 loop is CASSLAGAVSEKLFF. As DNA, the CDR3 is TGTGCCAGCAGCTTAGCAGGGGCGGTTAGTGAAAAACTGTTTTTT.

This sequence joins TRBV10-3 and TRBJ2-3; 9 bases are shared with TRBD2. The ends lost 2 bases at V and 5 bases at J; junction bases unmatched: 8. Germline V gene lookup returns CDR1 ENHRY and CDR2 SYGVKD. The CDR3 extends over 16 amino acids. The CDR3, as DNA: TGTGCCATCAGTGAGGCTAGCGGGGCAGAGGTAGATACGCAGTATTTT. Amino acid sequence: CAISEASGAEVDTQYF.